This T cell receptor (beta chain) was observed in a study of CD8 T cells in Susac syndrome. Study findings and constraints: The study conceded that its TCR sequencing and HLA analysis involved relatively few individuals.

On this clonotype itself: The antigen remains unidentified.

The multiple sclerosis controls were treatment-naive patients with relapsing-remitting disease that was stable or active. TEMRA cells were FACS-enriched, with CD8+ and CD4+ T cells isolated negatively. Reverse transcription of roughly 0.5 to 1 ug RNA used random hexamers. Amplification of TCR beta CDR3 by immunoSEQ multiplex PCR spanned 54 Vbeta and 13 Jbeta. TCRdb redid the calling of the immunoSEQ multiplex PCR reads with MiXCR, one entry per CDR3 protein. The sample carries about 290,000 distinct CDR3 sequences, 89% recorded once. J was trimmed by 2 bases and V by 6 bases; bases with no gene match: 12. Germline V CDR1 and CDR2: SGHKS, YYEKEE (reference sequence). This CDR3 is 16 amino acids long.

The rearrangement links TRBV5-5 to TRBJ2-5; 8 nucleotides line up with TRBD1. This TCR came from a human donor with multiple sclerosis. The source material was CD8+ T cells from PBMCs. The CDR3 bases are TGTGCCAGCATTATCCTCGGGACAGGCTCGCAAGAGACCCAGTACTTC. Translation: CASIILGTGSQETQYF.